Listed here are 25 T cell receptor beta chains from one sample, sequenced in a study of T cell repertoires in cytomegalovirus infection (dated by TCRdb to about 2019). The treatment or condition label for this specimen denotes: in vitro stimulation with specific CMV peptide epitopes to enrich CMV-specific T cells. These receptors' targets are unknown. The run used an Illumina HiSeq 1500. TCRdb trimmed the raw reads at Q25, called clones with MiXCR and kept productive beta chains. Identical CDR3 protein sequences are pooled into one entry, listed with their most common genes and DNA. The sample includes some 700,000 distinct CDR3 sequences, with roughly a third observed a single time. Jointly, the top ten make up roughly 18% of the sample. The sample consisted of cultured PBMCs, taken from culture after CMV antigen stimulation. These TCRs come from a human donor in good health (CMV status not recorded). Some clones in this sample may be carry-over from other donors' samples.

The CDR3 protein is CASGRQMDLRGNQPQHF. For the CDR3, the DNA is TGTGCCAGCGGAAGACAAATGGATCTTCGGGGCAATCAGCCCCAGCATTTT. The chain combines TRBV6-5 with TRBJ1-5, with D uncertain. CDR1 is MNHEY, CDR2 SVGAGI, per germline. This CDR3 has 17 residues. The V end lost 8 bases, the J end lost 2 bases, and 22 bases lay between the germline ends.

This clonotype was detected a few times. The rearrangement links TRBV3-1 to TRBJ2-1; D might be TRBD1 (6 bases). V gave up 4 bases and J gave up 0 bases, with 16 bases separating them. This CDR3 has 17 amino acids. Germline-derived CDR1 and CDR2 are LGHDT and YNNKEL (reference sequence). The CDR3 reads CASSLLEMGHSYNEQFF. CDR3 in DNA: TGTGCCAGCAGCCTTTTGGAGATGGGACACTCCTACAATGAGCAGTTCTTC.

V and J are TRBV11-2 and TRBJ1-1; D remains ambiguous. Trimming stripped 5 bases from V and 0 bases from J, with 10 bases between. This CDR3 contains 14 residues. In germline, CDR1 is SGHAT, CDR2 FQNNGV. This CDR3 reads CASSRAIMNTEAFF. DNA for the CDR3: TGTGCCAGCAGCAGGGCAATTATGAACACTGAAGCTTTCTTT.

This chain joins TRBV7-6 and TRBJ2-7, with 7 positions matching TRBD1. The trim removed 0 bases at V and 5 bases at J, leaving 4 bases unmatched. This CDR3 region has 14 residues. CDR1 is SGHVS and CDR2 is FNYEAQ in the germline V gene. CDR3 coding DNA: TGTGCCAGCAGCTTAGCGGGGACAGATGACGAGCAGTACTTC. Protein sequence: CASSLAGTDDEQYF.

This clonotype showed up just a few times. The V call is TRBV7-7, the J call TRBJ2-3; D is possibly TRBD1 or TRBD2 (5 bases each). V lost 5 bases to trimming and J lost 9 bases, with 12 bases between them. The CDR3 is 12 residues long. CDR1 SSHAT and CDR2 FNYEAQ come from the germline V gene (reference sequence). The CDR3 is CASSPLGGTQYF. The CDR3 nucleotides read TGTGCCAGCAGCCCTCTTGGGGGAACGCAGTATTTT.

The chain carries TRBV4-1 and TRBJ2-1, with a possible D match to TRBD2 (6 bases). Germline CDR1 reads MGHRA; CDR2 reads YSYEKL. CDR3 length equals 14 residues. Trimming shortened V by 4 bases and J by 4 bases, and 11 bases separated the two germline ends. The CDR3 loop is CASSPGRGYNEQFF. CDR3 sequence (DNA): TGCGCCAGCAGCCCGGGACGGGGGTACAATGAGCAGTTCTTC.

The V and J genes are TRBV29-1 and TRBJ2-3, with TRBD2 matching 11 bases. With 7 bases clipped from V and 4 bases from J, the junction kept 4 bases outside the gene matches. This CDR3 has 13 amino acids. Germline-derived CDR1 and CDR2 are SQVTM and ANQGSEA. The CDR3: CSGLTSGADTQYF. In DNA, the CDR3 is TGCAGCGGCCTGACTAGCGGGGCAGATACGCAGTATTTT.

The V gene is TRBV4-2, the J gene TRBJ2-7; D may be TRBD2 (5 bases). The CDR3 extends over 13 amino acids. Looked up from germline, CDR1 is LGHNA and CDR2 is YNFKEQ. Deletions cut 4 bases from V and 6 bases from J, with 13 bases between. CDR3 bases: TGTGCCAGCAGCCGCCTTGAGGGAGCCGAGCAGTACTTC. This translates into CASSRLEGAEQYF.

This rearrangement joins TRBV7-2 to TRBJ2-5; D is uncertain. The V and J ends lost 1 base and 5 bases respectively, with 8 bases between them. This CDR3 contains 13 residues. Germline CDR1 and CDR2: SGHTA and FQGNSA. Here the CDR3 DNA reads TGTGCCAGCAGCTTAGGTTTGAGGGAGACCCAGTACTTC. Protein: CASSLGLRETQYF. Complete variable domain (other parts from reference TRBV7-2 and TRBJ2-5): GAGVSQSPSNKVTEKGKDVELRCDPISGHTALYWYRQSLGQGLEFLIYFQGNSAPDKSGLPSDRFSAERTGGSVSTLTIQRTQQEDSAVYLCASSLGLRETQYFGPGTRLLVL.

Written as DNA, the CDR3 is TGCGCCAGCAGCCAAGCCTGGGGGCCCAGCGGCATTCAGTACTTC. Residues: CASSQAWGPSGIQYF. The chain joins TRBV4-1 to TRBJ2-4; perhaps TRBD1 as D (6 bases). Germline values: CDR1 MGHRA, CDR2 YSYEKL. The CDR3 contains 15 residues. With 1 base removed from V and 9 bases from J, the gap between germline ends came to 16 bases.

J is TRBJ1-5 and V is TRBV12-3 or TRBV12-4; D is ambiguous. The germline V and J ends were trimmed by 3 bases and 3 bases, with 12 bases remaining between them. There are 15 residues in the CDR3. CDR3 DNA: TGTGCCAGCAGTTTCAGGATAGGCTTCAATCAGCCCCAGCATTTT. Translating gives CASSFRIGFNQPQHF.

The rearrangement joins TRBV19 to TRBJ1-5; D gene unclear. Deletions cut 3 bases from V and 5 bases from J, with 8 bases between. Germline V gene data show CDR1 as LNHDA and CDR2 as SQIVND (reference sequence). CDR3 size: 13 residues. The CDR3 region is CASSMTYYQPQHF. As DNA, the CDR3 is TGTGCCAGTAGTATGACATACTATCAGCCCCAGCATTTT.

J is TRBJ1-5 and V is TRBV5-5; unclear D gene. V lost 0 bases and J lost 6, with 13 bases in between. The CDR3 extends over 15 amino acids. Germline-derived CDR1 and CDR2 are SGHKS and YYEKEE (reference sequence). CDR3 sequence (DNA): TGTGCCAGCAGCTTGGGACGATCCGAGGGTCAGCCCCAGCATTTT. Its translation is CASSLGRSEGQPQHF.

The V call is TRBV19, the J call TRBJ1-1; maybe TRBD1 (5 bases). V dropped 7 bases and J dropped 5 bases, with 17 bases sitting between them. Per germline, CDR1 LNHDA and CDR2 SQIVND (reference sequence). CDR3 length: 14 residues. In nucleotides, the CDR3 is TGTGCCAGTACCAGTCGGGGGTTGAGGACTGAAGCTTTCTTT. This translates into CASTSRGLRTEAFF.

This clonotype was found a few times. This chain uses TRBV5-1 with TRBJ2-1, with D possibly being TRBD2 (5 bases). The CDR3 is 14 amino acids. Looked up from germline, CDR1 is SGHRS and CDR2 is YFSETQ. With 0 bases removed from V and 5 bases from J, the gap between germline ends came to 9 bases. CDR3 coding DNA: TGCGCCAGCAGCTTGGAGCTAGCCCACAATGAGCAGTTCTTC. Encoded protein: CASSLELAHNEQFF.

The chain couples TRBV12-3 or TRBV12-4 to TRBJ2-1; D remains unclear. The CDR3 sequence is 13 residues long. Trimming pared 7 bases from V and 6 bases from J, leaving 13 bases between. As DNA, the CDR3 is TGTGCCAGCAAGCCAAGCATGTTCAATGAGCAGTTCTTC. Encoded protein: CASKPSMFNEQFF.

This clonotype was counted a few times. As DNA, the CDR3 is TGCGCCAGCAGCCAAGATCGGCGTATGACCGGGGAGCTGTTTTTT. Translated, it gives CASSQDRRMTGELFF. This sequence joins TRBV4-3 and TRBJ2-2; D is uncertain. The CDR3 is 15 amino acids. Between the trimmed V and J ends, which lost 0 bases and 5 bases, there was a span of 10 bases. Germline CDR1 and CDR2: LGHNA and YSLEER.

This clonotype came up a few times. The chain carries TRBV7-2 and TRBJ1-1, with TRBD1 as a possible D gene (6 bases). The germline gives CDR1 SGHTA, CDR2 FQGNSA. V was cut by 5 bases and J by 5 bases, with 12 bases left in between. The CDR3 consists of 13 residues. The CDR3 DNA follows: TGTGCCAGCAGCCCTTACAGGGAGACTGAAGCTTTCTTT. Translated, it gives CASSPYRETEAFF.

This chain connects TRBV15 to TRBJ2-7; 8 bases fit TRBD1. V lost 2 bases to trimming and J lost 4 bases; unmatched junction nucleotides: 7. The CDR3 contains 15 residues. Germline V CDR1 and CDR2: LNHNV, YYDKDF (reference sequence). The CDR3 sequence: CATSRYRDRPYEQYF. The CDR3 DNA is TGTGCCACCAGCAGATACCGGGACAGGCCATACGAGCAGTACTTC.

The gene calls are TRBV29-1 and TRBJ2-7, with TRBD1 matching 10 bases. Per the germline V gene, CDR1 is SQVTM and CDR2 is ANQGSEA. J was trimmed by 0 bases and V by 7 bases; bases with no gene match: 6. CDR3 length: 14 residues. CDR3: CSASRTGGSYEQYF. The CDR3 DNA sequence: TGCAGCGCTTCTCGGACAGGGGGCTCCTACGAGCAGTACTTC.

The chain links TRBV7-9 to TRBJ1-4; D is ambiguous. V gave up 3 bases and J gave up 10 bases, with 12 bases separating them. The CDR3 has 13 residues. Germline lookup yields CDR1 SEHNR and CDR2 FQNEAQ (reference sequence). CDR3 sequence reads: CASSLGTLRKLFF. In nucleotides, the CDR3 is TGTGCCAGCAGCTTGGGTACGCTTAGAAAACTGTTTTTT.

This chain joins TRBV5-4 and TRBJ2-7, with TRBD1 matching 7 bases. V lost 0 bases, J lost 5 bases, and 5 bases stayed unmatched. Germline CDR1 SGHNT, CDR2 YYREEE (reference sequence). The CDR3 is 14 amino acids. CDR3 coding DNA: TGTGCCAGCAGCTTGGTAGGCCAGGGGGACGAGCAGTACTTC. Its protein is CASSLVGQGDEQYF.

J is TRBJ1-5 and V is TRBV18, with D perhaps matching TRBD1 (6 bases). Germline values: CDR1 KGHSH, CDR2 LQKENI. V lost 3 bases to trimming and J lost 6 bases, with 18 bases between them. The CDR3 has 16 residues. The CDR3 DNA reads as TGTGCCAGCTCACCTGACGTAGTGGGGGCCGGTCAGCCCCAGCATTTT. This encodes CASSPDVVGAGQPQHF.

This rearrangement joins TRBV6-1 to TRBJ2-3; TRBD2 aligns across 7 bases. V was pared by 5 bases and J by 6 bases, with 11 bases of the junction left unmatched. CDR1 is MNHNS and CDR2 is SASEGT in the germline V gene. The length of the CDR3 is 15 residues. CDR3 in amino acids: CASSPEAGFMDTQYF. The CDR3 DNA reads as TGTGCCAGCAGTCCCGAAGCGGGGTTCATGGATACGCAGTATTTT.

As DNA, the CDR3 is TGTGCCAGCAGGCCCCTGGGTAGCGGGGGGGCGCAGTATTTT. Encoded protein: CASRPLGSGGAQYF. The V gene is TRBV28, the J gene TRBJ2-3, with TRBD2 matching over 11 bases. This CDR3 has 14 amino acids. The V and J ends lost 6 bases and 10 bases, in that order; junction bases with no gene match: 9. The germline CDR1 and CDR2 sequences are MDHEN and SYDVKM.